This TCR beta chain was sequenced for a study of immune cell composition in non-small cell lung cancer. In the study overall: Lung adenocarcinoma or squamous carcinoma made up most tumours. Findings and caveats of the study: Dominant in vivo tumour-associated clones were not shown to share tumour-reactive sequences. Lung squamous cell carcinoma tumours had significantly higher top 10 clone scores and productive clonality than lung adenocarcinoma. Clones >0.5% enriched in tumour were rarer in adenocarcinoma (around 35%) than squamous (about 80%).

Method: immunoSEQ multiplex PCR; TCRdb's copy keeps in-frame clones and lacks some. This sample carries about 10,000 clones, 60% to 70% of them seen once, and the ten largest clones take over 8%. On this clone itself: Its matching antigen is unknown.

The V end was cut by 3 bases, the J end by 7 bases, with 13 bases between. This CDR3 is 14 amino acids long. Germline CDR1 reads LNHDA; CDR2 reads SQIVND (reference sequence). The sequence was collected from a human donor with non-small cell lung cancer. The sample comprised lung tumor tissue. The chain combines TRBV19 with TRBJ1-5; D remains ambiguous. The CDR3 DNA reads TGTGCCAGTAGTATTACCGCGGTAGGACAGCCCCAGCATTTT. The encoded protein is CASSITAVGQPQHF.